Detailed here is one T cell receptor (beta chain). Its antigen is still unknown. Using immunoSEQ multiplex PCR, the repertoire was profiled, and TCRdb retains in-frame clones only, with some absent. The sample shows some 170,000 clones, around 94% of them seen only once. Trimming left V 0 bases short and J 2 bases short, with 9 bases between. This CDR3 region has 15 residues. The V gene's germline CDR1 is KGHSH and CDR2 LQKENI. This sample was included in a study of T cell responses to AZD1222 COVID-19 vaccine. Study-wide background: Pooling was applied to second doses at about 4 or about 12 weeks.

Study-wide findings and caveats: The donor group comprised mostly white British people and more females; the analysis possibly underestimated clonal diversity. Just a handful of AZD1222 recipients tested seropositive at baseline.

The specimen comprised peripheral blood, sampled on day 0 of AZD1222 vaccination. The receptor's source is an adult in good health. V is TRBV18 and J is TRBJ2-3; possible D gene TRBD1, 6 bases. The CDR3 loop is CASSPPTGHTDTQYF. CDR3 DNA: TGTGCCAGCTCACCACCGACAGGCCACACAGATACGCAGTATTTT.